This TCR beta chain was sequenced during a study of blood T cell repertoires in COVID-19. About the study: Some COVID-19 samples were acute and others convalescent; all came from the United States, Italy and Spain. The cDNA or gDNA used as material had been derived from T cells, B-cell-depleted T cells, or PBMCs.

In this sample, this clone turned up once. Original data processing: Researchers report that nucleated cell counts were estimated from reference gene primer amplification. Produced via immunoSEQ multiplex PCR; TCRdb's table is partial and in-frame only. The V and J calls and clone size come from that table; D and trimming were worked out from the DNA. In the table there are around 150,000 clones, approximately 80% of which are singletons. With 3 bases clipped from V and 7 bases from J, the junction kept 8 bases outside the gene matches. CDR1 and CDR2 (germline): SGDLS, YYNGEE. The CDR3 is made up of 14 amino acids.

Material: peripheral blood. V gene TRBV9 combines with J gene TRBJ2-7; 9 nucleotides match TRBD2. The clonotype comes from a woman aged 80 or over with acute or convalescent COVID-19. This CDR3 is CASSALGAGGEQYF. The CDR3 DNA reads as TGTGCCAGCAGCGCTCTCGGGGCGGGAGGGGAGCAGTACTTC. Full variable domain (remainder filled in from reference TRBV9 and TRBJ2-7): DSGVTQTPKHLITATGQRVTLRCSPRSGDLSVYWYQQSLDQGLQFLIQYYNGEERAKGNILERFSAQQFPDLHSELNLSSLELGDSALYFCASSALGAGGEQYFGPGTRLTVT.